Shown below are 31 T cell receptor beta chains from a single sample sequenced in a study of cytomegalovirus exposure and HLA in healthy donors. PCR primers comprised 60 Vbeta and 13 Jbeta primers. Some clones are missing from TCRdb's copy, which holds only in-frame ones; the method was immunoSEQ multiplex PCR. Among over 130,000 clones listed, approximately 82% were seen once. The source material was PBMCs. These receptors came from a man aged 25-45 years in good health and CMV-seropositive.

The J gene is TRBJ2-7, the V gene TRBV7-9, with D possibly matching TRBD1 (5 bases). The germline CDR1 and CDR2 sequences are SEHNR and FQNEAQ (reference sequence). V shed 1 base and J shed 5 bases, with 6 bases lying between them. CDR3 length equals 12 residues. The CDR3 sequence is CASSLGQNEQYF. DNA of the CDR3: TGTGCCAGCAGCTTAGGACAGAACGAGCAGTACTTC. Complete variable domain (other parts from reference TRBV7-9 and TRBJ2-7): DTGVSQNPRHKITKRGQNVTFRCDPISEHNRLYWYRQTLGQGPEFLTYFQNEAQLEKSRLLSDRFSAERPKGSFSTLEIQRTEQGDSAMYLCASSLGQNEQYFGPGTRLTVT.

Only a few counts were recorded for this clone. The chain employs TRBV6-6 and TRBJ1-1, with 7 bases lining up with TRBD1. Germline CDR1 and CDR2: MNHNY and SVGAGI (reference sequence). The V gene end was trimmed by 0 bases and the J gene end by 1 base; junction bases not matched to a gene: 2. This CDR3 has 15 amino acids. The CDR3 nucleotides are TGTGCCAGCAGTTACTCGGGGACAGAGAACACTGAAGCTTTCTTT. It yields the protein CASSYSGTENTEAFF.

The chain links TRBV13 to TRBJ2-7, with 8 nucleotides matching TRBD2. The CDR3 is 13 amino acids. Germline CDR1 reads PRHDT; CDR2 reads FYEKMQ (reference sequence). V was pared by 8 bases and J by 3 bases, with 6 bases of the junction left unmatched. The CDR3: CASLLSGIYEQYF. As DNA, the CDR3 is TGTGCCAGCCTACTTAGCGGGATCTACGAGCAGTACTTC.

This clone has only one observation. J is TRBJ1-1 and V is TRBV11-3, with D unresolved. Trimming removed 4 bases at V and 3 bases at J, with 9 bases between. The CDR3 sequence is 13 residues long. Germline loops: CDR1 SGHNT, CDR2 YENEEA. In DNA, the CDR3 is TGTGCCAGCAGCTCTAGAGGTGACACTGAAGCTTTCTTT. It specifies CASSSRGDTEAFF. Supplemented by reference TRBV11-3 and TRBJ1-1, the full variable domain reads EAGVVQSPRYKIIEKKQPVAFWCNPISGHNTLYWYLQNLGQGPELLIRYENEEAVDDSQLPKDRFSAERLKGVDSTLKIQPAELGDSAVYLCASSSRGDTEAFFGQGTRLTVV.

This chain links TRBV9 with TRBJ2-1, with 13 bases aligning to TRBD2. V gave up 4 bases and J gave up 4 bases; unmatched junction bases: 2. This CDR3 has 15 amino acids. CDR1 and CDR2 (germline): SGDLS, YYNGEE. The CDR3 region is CASSQLAGGYNEQFF. The CDR3 nucleotides are TGTGCCAGCAGCCAACTAGCGGGGGGGTACAATGAGCAGTTCTTC.

This clone was detected only a few times. The chain combines TRBV9 with TRBJ2-7; TRBD2 is a possible D gene (5 bases). The CDR3 covers 14 residues. Trimming took 0 bases from V and 4 from J, leaving 11 bases between them. Germline CDR1 and CDR2: SGDLS and YYNGEE. The CDR3 is CASSVGVGAYEQYF. The CDR3 DNA reads as TGTGCCAGCAGCGTAGGAGTGGGAGCGTACGAGCAGTACTTC.

The rearrangement links TRBV28 to TRBJ1-4; D is uncertain. CDR3 size: 15 residues. Germline CDR1 MDHEN, CDR2 SYDVKM. Trimming removed 3 bases at V and 4 bases at J, with 12 bases between. As DNA, the CDR3 is TGTGCCAGCAGTTTTCAGACTTTAGGTAATGAAAAACTGTTTTTT. It translates to CASSFQTLGNEKLFF.

The genes are TRBV7-2 and TRBJ1-2; D is possibly TRBD1 (6 bases). CDR3 length equals 16 residues. The germline V gene encodes CDR1 SGHTA and CDR2 FQGNSA. V was trimmed by 1 base and J by 6 bases, leaving 18 bases between them. The CDR3 here is CASSLERGQRRDGYTF. The CDR3 region has the DNA TGTGCCAGCAGCTTAGAAAGGGGACAAAGACGAGATGGCTACACCTTC. Together with reference TRBV7-2 and TRBJ1-2, the CDR3 gives the full variable domain: GAGVSQSPSNKVTEKGKDVELRCDPISGHTALYWYRQSLGQGLEFLIYFQGNSAPDKSGLPSDRFSAERTGGSVSTLTIQRTQQEDSAVYLCASSLERGQRRDGYTFGSGTRLTVV.

This sequence joins TRBV9 and TRBJ2-7; 8 positions agree with TRBD1. This CDR3 comprises 13 residues. The germline V gene has CDR1 SGDLS and CDR2 YYNGEE. V was clipped by 4 bases and J by 4 bases; unmatched bases: 4. The CDR3 sequence: CASSPRQGYEQYF. CDR3 DNA: TGTGCCAGCAGCCCTCGACAGGGGTACGAGCAGTACTTC.

This clone was counted between two and nine times. The chain combines TRBV4-2 with TRBJ2-7, with 8 bases identical to TRBD2. V lost 2 bases and J lost 2; bases outside the gene matches: 5. CDR1 and CDR2 (germline): LGHNA, YNFKEQ. The CDR3 sequence is 15 residues long. This CDR3 is CASSQTPGGAYEQYF. In nucleotides, the CDR3 is TGTGCCAGCAGCCAAACCCCCGGGGGGGCCTACGAGCAGTACTTC.

This chain joins TRBV28 and TRBJ1-1, with 10 bases lining up with TRBD1. The CDR3 is 14 amino acids. The germline gives CDR1 MDHEN, CDR2 SYDVKM. V gave up 4 bases and J gave up 10 bases; unmatched junction bases: 9. CDR3 in DNA: TGTGCCAGCAGTTGGGAGGACAGGGGGAGAGGAGCTTTCTTT. Protein: CASSWEDRGRGAFF.

V usage is TRBV7-9 and J usage is TRBJ2-3; the D gene is possibly TRBD2 (6 bases). The CDR3 loop spans 15 amino acids. Germline loops: CDR1 SEHNR, CDR2 FQNEAQ (reference sequence). V shed 1 base and J shed 4 bases, with 12 bases lying between them. Here the CDR3 reads CASSLGGVAADTQYF. The CDR3 nucleotides read TGTGCCAGCAGCTTAGGAGGGGTAGCGGCAGATACGCAGTATTTT.

This clone was found a few times. This chain uses TRBV2 with TRBJ2-5, with a weak D call TRBD2 (6 bases). Germline values: CDR1 SNHLY, CDR2 FYNNEI. Trimming took 6 bases from V and 1 from J, leaving 9 bases between them. The CDR3 covers 13 residues. This chain's CDR3 is CASRWGVQETQYF. The CDR3 nucleotides read TGTGCCAGCAGGTGGGGGGTCCAAGAGACCCAGTACTTC.

The chain is built from TRBV9 and TRBJ2-5; 8 bases agree with TRBD2. The CDR3 runs to 14 residues. V lost 2 bases to trimming and J lost 5 bases; unmatched junction nucleotides: 5. CDR1 and CDR2 (germline): SGDLS, YYNGEE. The CDR3 reads CASSVGGGGETQYF. As DNA, the CDR3 is TGTGCCAGCAGCGTTGGGGGCGGGGGGGAGACCCAGTACTTC. Supplemented by reference TRBV9 and TRBJ2-5, the full variable domain reads DSGVTQTPKHLITATGQRVTLRCSPRSGDLSVYWYQQSLDQGLQFLIQYYNGEERAKGNILERFSAQQFPDLHSELNLSSLELGDSALYFCASSVGGGGETQYFGPGTRLLVL.

The rearrangement joins TRBV7-3 to TRBJ2-7, with 15 bases aligning to TRBD2. The CDR3 extends over 15 amino acids. Trimming cost V 5 bases and J 3 bases; bases outside gene matches: 2. Germline V gene data show CDR1 as SGHTA and CDR2 as FQGTGA. The CDR3: CASSAGLAGGYEQYF. DNA for the CDR3: TGTGCCAGCAGCGCGGGACTAGCGGGGGGCTACGAGCAGTACTTC.

The chain joins TRBV27 to TRBJ2-7, with TRBD2 identical over 8 bases. V dropped 6 bases and J dropped 2; count of bases not matched to a gene: 12. Germline loops: CDR1 MNHEY, CDR2 SMNVEV (reference sequence). The CDR3 covers 16 residues. CDR3 residues: CASRRSGRVDPYEQYF. The CDR3 DNA sequence: TGTGCCAGCAGGCGGAGCGGGAGAGTTGACCCCTACGAGCAGTACTTC.

The V call is TRBV5-1, the J call TRBJ2-1; 9 bases agree with TRBD1. There are 15 residues in the CDR3. The J segment lost 2 bases and the V segment lost 4 bases, leaving 4 bases of the junction unmatched. Germline assignment: CDR1 SGHRS and CDR2 YFSETQ. Here the CDR3 reads CASSGGQGTYNEQFF. In DNA form, the CDR3 reads TGCGCCAGCAGCGGGGGACAGGGCACCTACAATGAGCAGTTCTTC.

A word on this clone: One end of the junction fails to match germline, which may point to a read error. The rearrangement uses TRBV7-7 and TRBJ2-3; 10 positions agree with TRBD2. The CDR3 totals 15 residues. Germline CDR1 SSHAT, CDR2 FNYEAQ (reference sequence). CDR3 sequence: CASSLGLAGADTQYF. The CDR3 nucleotides are TGTGCTAGCAGCTTAGGGCTAGCGGGAGCAGATACGCAGTATTTT. Combining the CDR3 with reference TRBV7-7 and TRBJ2-3 gives the whole variable domain GAGVSQSPRYKVTKRGQDVTLRCDPISSHATLYWYQQALGQGPEFLTYFNYEAQPDKSGLPSDRFSAERPEGSISTLTIQRTEQRDSAMYRCASSLGLAGADTQYFGPGTRLTVL.

This clone was observed a few times. The chain links TRBV7-9 to TRBJ2-7; 8 bases line up with TRBD1. Unmatched junction bases numbered 5, after V lost 8 bases and J lost 5 bases. CDR1 is SEHNR, CDR2 FQNEAQ, per germline (reference sequence). This CDR3 has 12 amino acids. The CDR3, as DNA: TGTGCCAGCGGCCCGACAGGGGACGAGCAGTACTTC. Its protein product is CASGPTGDEQYF.

The genes are TRBV27 and TRBJ2-7, with 8 bases fitting TRBD1. Germline V gene sequence: CDR1 MNHEY, CDR2 SMNVEV (reference sequence). This CDR3 is built from 17 residues. Trimming cost V 5 bases and J 3 bases; bases outside gene matches: 15. The CDR3 reads CASSPPSRQGANYEQYF. As DNA, the CDR3 is TGTGCCAGCAGTCCCCCGAGTAGGCAGGGGGCCAACTACGAGCAGTACTTC.

This clone was counted between two and nine times. This chain links TRBV5-8 with TRBJ1-5; no firm D call. V shed 4 bases and J shed 0 bases, with 14 bases lying between them. The CDR3 loop spans 16 amino acids. CDR1 and CDR2 from the germline V gene are SGHTS and YDEGEE. The CDR3 region has the DNA TGTGCCAGCAGCGGCAGCGTTTTATATAGCAATCAGCCCCAGCATTTT. This gives the protein CASSGSVLYSNQPQHF.

This clone was observed a few times. This rearrangement joins TRBV6-6 to TRBJ1-4; D is uncertain. CDR1 and CDR2 from the germline V gene are MNHNY and SVGAGI (reference sequence). The CDR3 has 13 amino acids. V lost 0 bases to trimming and J lost 8 bases, with 7 bases between them. The CDR3 coding sequence is TGTGCCAGCAGTTACTCCCAGTTGGAAAAACTGTTTTTT. Translation: CASSYSQLEKLFF.

The chain couples TRBV19 to TRBJ1-1, with D unresolved. Deletions cut 1 base from V and 0 bases from J, with 9 bases between. There are 15 residues in the CDR3. The germline CDR1 and CDR2 sequences are LNHDA and SQIVND (reference sequence). The CDR3 DNA sequence: TGTGCCAGTAGTATAGCGGGGTTTATGAACACTGAAGCTTTCTTT. This translates into CASSIAGFMNTEAFF.

This chain links TRBV20-1 with TRBJ1-3; D is undetermined. Germline V lookup: CDR1 DFQATT, CDR2 SNEGSKA (reference sequence). This CDR3 has 11 amino acids. The CDR3 is CSVVTGNTIYF. The CDR3, as DNA: TGCAGCGTCGTAACGGGGAACACCATATATTTT.

This chain connects TRBV14 to TRBJ2-7; 7 nucleotides match TRBD1. CDR1 and CDR2 (germline): SGHDN, FVKESK. Unmatched junction bases numbered 5, after V lost 3 bases and J lost 9 bases. CDR3 length equals 12 residues. The CDR3 coding sequence is TGTGCCAGCAGCCAGACAGGGTGGAGGCAGTACTTC. It encodes CASSQTGWRQYF.

This chain joins TRBV7-9 and TRBJ2-3, with 11 bases matching TRBD2. There are 18 residues in the CDR3. The germline V gene encodes CDR1 SEHNR and CDR2 FQNEAQ (reference sequence). Trimming cost V 1 base and J 1 base; bases outside gene matches: 7. CDR3: CASSLGSGGAPGTDTQYF. In nucleotides, the CDR3 is TGTGCCAGCAGCTTAGGTAGCGGGGGGGCCCCCGGCACAGATACGCAGTATTTT.

This sequence joins TRBV2 and TRBJ2-3; 8 bases map to TRBD2. With V trimmed by 0 bases and J by 4 bases, 18 bases remained unmatched. Per germline, CDR1 SNHLY and CDR2 FYNNEI. This CDR3 is 20 amino acids long. The CDR3, as DNA: TGTGCCAGCAGTGAAGCCCTTTACCTTGGGGTAGCGGGATGGGCAGATACGCAGTATTTT. Translating gives CASSEALYLGVAGWADTQYF. The full variable domain, its missing parts supplied by reference TRBV2 and TRBJ2-3, is EPEVTQTPSHQVTQMGQEVILRCVPISNHLYFYWYRQILGQKVEFLVSFYNNEISEKSEIFDDQFSVERPDGSNFTLKIRSTKLEDSAMYFCASSEALYLGVAGWADTQYFGPGTRLTVL.

This sequence joins TRBV6-1 and TRBJ1-4, with D tentatively TRBD1 (5 bases). The CDR3 contains 15 residues. CDR1 and CDR2 from the germline V gene are MNHNS and SASEGT. V dropped 7 bases and J dropped 0 bases, with 12 bases sitting between them. The CDR3 loop is CASTGQQATNEKLFF. The CDR3 nucleotides are TGTGCCAGCACCGGCCAACAGGCAACTAATGAAAAACTGTTTTTT.

V usage is TRBV9 and J usage is TRBJ1-2, with 9 bases aligning to TRBD1. Trimming at V came to 6 bases and at J to 7 bases, leaving 16 bases not matched to a gene. The CDR3 consists of 16 residues. Germline CDR1 SGDLS, CDR2 YYNGEE. The CDR3, as DNA: TGTGCCAGCACCTCACCCTCCGGGACAGGGCGGACTGGCTACACCTTC. It codes for CASTSPSGTGRTGYTF.

The chain links TRBV13 to TRBJ2-1, with 7 nucleotides matching TRBD1. The CDR3 loop spans 17 amino acids. The J segment lost 4 bases and the V segment lost 4 bases, leaving 13 bases of the junction unmatched. Germline V gene sequence: CDR1 PRHDT, CDR2 FYEKMQ (reference sequence). CDR3 coding DNA: TGTGCCAGCAGCTCCGGTACTAAGACAGGGTCATACAATGAGCAGTTCTTC. Encoded protein: CASSSGTKTGSYNEQFF.

This rearrangement joins TRBV7-3 to TRBJ2-7; 8 bases match TRBD1. Germline CDR1 is SGHTA and CDR2 is FQGTGA. The trim removed 6 bases at V and 6 bases at J, leaving 7 bases unmatched. The CDR3 spans 13 residues. CDR3 DNA: TGTGCCAGCAGTCCGGGACAGGCGGGCGAGCAGTACTTC. Protein: CASSPGQAGEQYF.